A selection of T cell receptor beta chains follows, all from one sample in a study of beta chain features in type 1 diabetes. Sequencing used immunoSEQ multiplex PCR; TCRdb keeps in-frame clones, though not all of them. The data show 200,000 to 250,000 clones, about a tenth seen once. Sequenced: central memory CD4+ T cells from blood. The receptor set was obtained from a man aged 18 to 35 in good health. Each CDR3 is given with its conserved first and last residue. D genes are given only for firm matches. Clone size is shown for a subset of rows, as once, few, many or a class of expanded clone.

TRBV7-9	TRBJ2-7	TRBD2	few	TGTGCCAGCAGCTCTCACGGCGGGAGGGCCAGGCACGAGCAGTACTTC	CASSSHGGRARHEQYF
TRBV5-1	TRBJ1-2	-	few	TGCGCCAGCAGCTGGGACGGAGTCAACTATGGCTACACCTTC	CASSWDGVNYGYTF
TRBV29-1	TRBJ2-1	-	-	TGCAGCGTTGTTGGAAACCCCTACAATGAGCAGTTCTTC	CSVVGNPYNEQFF
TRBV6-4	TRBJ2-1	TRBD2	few	TGTGCCAGCAGTAATACCCGACTAGCGGGAGGAAATGAGCAGTTCTTC	CASSNTRLAGGNEQFF
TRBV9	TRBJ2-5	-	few	TGTGCCAGCAGCGTGAGACAGTCGGAGACCCAGTACTTC	CASSVRQSETQYF
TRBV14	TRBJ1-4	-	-	TGTGCCAGCAGCCGCATTGGCGAAAAACTGTTTTTT	CASSRIGEKLFF
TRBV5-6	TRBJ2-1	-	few	TGTGCCAGCAGCCGCTTACGGAGTGAGCAGTTCTTC	CASSRLRSEQFF
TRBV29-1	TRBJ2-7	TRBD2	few	TGCAGCGGCCGAGGACTAGCGCGGGAGCAGTACTTC	CSGRGLAREQYF
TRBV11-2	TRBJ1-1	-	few	TGTGCCAGCAGTGGGAACACTGAAGCTTTCTTT	CASSGNTEAFF
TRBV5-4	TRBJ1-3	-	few	TGTGCCAGCAGCTTGGACACCCACTCTGGAAACACCATATATTTT	CASSLDTHSGNTIYF
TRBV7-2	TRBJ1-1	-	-	TGTGCCAGCAGCTTAGGAGGGGACACTGAAGCTTTCTTT	CASSLGGDTEAFF
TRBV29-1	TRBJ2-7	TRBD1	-	TGCAGCGCCGGAGACAGGGGCGTCGGTCTTGAGCAGTACTTC	CSAGDRGVGLEQYF
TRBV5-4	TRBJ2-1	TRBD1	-	TGTGCCAGCAGCTGGACAGGGGGCGCATACAATGAGCAGTTCTTC	CASSWTGGAYNEQFF
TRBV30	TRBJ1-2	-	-	TGTGCCTGGAAGAACGACAGAGGAGGCTACACCTTC	CAWKNDRGGYTF
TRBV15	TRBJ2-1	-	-	TGTGCCACCAGCAGGGGACGGAATGACTACAATGAGCAGTTCTTC	CATSRGRNDYNEQFF
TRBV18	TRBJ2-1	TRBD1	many	TGTGCCAGCTCACCCTGGACAGGGCGATACAATGAGCAGTTCTTC	CASSPWTGRYNEQFF
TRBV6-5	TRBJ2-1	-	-	TGTGCCAGCAGTTATAAGCCAGGCGATGAGCAGTTCTTC	CASSYKPGDEQFF
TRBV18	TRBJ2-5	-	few	TGTGCCAGCTCAATTAACCAGGGCCGGGGAGAGACCCAGTACTTC	CASSINQGRGETQYF
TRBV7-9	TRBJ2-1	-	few	TGTGCCAGCAGCCCCCGTGGAAGCTCCTACAATGAGCAGTTCTTC	CASSPRGSSYNEQFF
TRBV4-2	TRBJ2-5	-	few	TGTGCCAGCAGCCAAGATCTGACAAGAAGCCAAGAGACCCAGTACTTC	CASSQDLTRSQETQYF
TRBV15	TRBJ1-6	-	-	TGTGCCACCAGCAGAGATGGCAGGACCCATTCACCCCTCCACTTT	CATSRDGRTHSPLHF
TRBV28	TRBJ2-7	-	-	TGTGCCAGCAGTTTACGTGGGAGCCATGCCGAGCAGTACTTC	CASSLRGSHAEQYF
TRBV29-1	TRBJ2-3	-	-	TGCAGCGTTGCCCCTTACGACAGCGGAAATACGCAGTATTTT	CSVAPYDSGNTQYF
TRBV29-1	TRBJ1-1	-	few	TGCAGCGTCGCGATGGACGGAGTGAACACTGAAGCTTTCTTT	CSVAMDGVNTEAFF
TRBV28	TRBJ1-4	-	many	TGTGCCAGCAGTTTTGGCCGGATTAATGAAAAACTGTTTTTT	CASSFGRINEKLFF
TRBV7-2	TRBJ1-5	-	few	TGTGCCAGCAGCGCGAGCAGGGGCAATCAGCCCCAGCATTTT	CASSASRGNQPQHF
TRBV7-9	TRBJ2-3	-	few	TGTGCCAGCAGCTTTAAAGATACGCAGTATTTT	CASSFKDTQYF
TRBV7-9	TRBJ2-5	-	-	TGTGCCAGCAGCTTAGTCGGTAGCGGCTTCAGGGAGACCCAGTACTTC	CASSLVGSGFRETQYF
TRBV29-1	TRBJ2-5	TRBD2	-	TGCAGCGTTACGGGACTAGCGGGAGGCCTCGAGACCCAGTACTTC	CSVTGLAGGLETQYF
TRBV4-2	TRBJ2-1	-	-	TGTGCCAGCAGCCAAGGAGAGGGGCGTGGGGAGGAGCAGTTCTTC	CASSQGEGRGEEQFF
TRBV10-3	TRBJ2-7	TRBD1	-	TGTGCCACCTGGACAGGGTCGACCTCCTACGAGCAGTACTTC	CATWTGSTSYEQYF
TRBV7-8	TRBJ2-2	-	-	TGTGCCTACCCCGGCCGGCAGAACACCGGGGAGCTGTTTTTT	CAYPGRQNTGELFF
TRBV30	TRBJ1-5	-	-	TGTGCCTGGAGTGTATTCGGCGGAGATCAGCCCCAGCATTTT	CAWSVFGGDQPQHF
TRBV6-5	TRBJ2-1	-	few	TGTGCCAGTAAGCCTTGGGACCCCAATCGGGATGAGCAGTTCTTC	CASKPWDPNRDEQFF
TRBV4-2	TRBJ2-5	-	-	TGTGCCAGCAGCCAAGTTACGGGGATCCAAGAGACCCAGTACTTC	CASSQVTGIQETQYF
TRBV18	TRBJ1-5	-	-	TGTGCCAGCTCACCTTTCGGGCAGGGTAGCAATCAGCCCCAGCATTTT	CASSPFGQGSNQPQHF
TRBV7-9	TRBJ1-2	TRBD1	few	TGTGCCAGCAGCCTTACAGGGGAGGCTAACTATGGCTACACCTTC	CASSLTGEANYGYTF
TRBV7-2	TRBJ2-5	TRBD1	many	TGTGCCAGCAGCCGGCGAGGGGGCAGAGAGACCCAGTACTTC	CASSRRGGRETQYF
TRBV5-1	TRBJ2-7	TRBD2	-	TGCGCCAGCAGCTTGCAGGTCGGGACTAAGTCCTACGAGCAGTACTTC	CASSLQVGTKSYEQYF
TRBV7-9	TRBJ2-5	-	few	TGTGCCAGCAGCTTCCGACAGGTCCAAGAGACCCAGTACTTC	CASSFRQVQETQYF
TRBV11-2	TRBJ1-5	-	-	TGTGCCAGCAGCTCTGGGACGGACTTTAAGGAGCCCCAGCATTTT	CASSSGTDFKEPQHF
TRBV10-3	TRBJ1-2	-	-	TGTGCCATCAGTGAGGGGGGAGGGAGGAGGAATGGCTACACCTTC	CAISEGGGRRNGYTF
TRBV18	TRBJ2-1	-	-	TGTGCCAGCTCACCACCGGGACTTTACAATGAGCAGTTCTTC	CASSPPGLYNEQFF
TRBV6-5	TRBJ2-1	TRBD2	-	TGTGCCAGCAAGTTAGCGGGAGACGATGAGCAGTTCTTC	CASKLAGDDEQFF
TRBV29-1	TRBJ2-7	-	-	TGCAGCGTTGAAGGTGGGCAGGGGCCCCCCTACGAGCAGTACTTC	CSVEGGQGPPYEQYF
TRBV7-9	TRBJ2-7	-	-	TGTGCCAGCAGCCCCGAAGGTGAGCAGTACTTC	CASSPEGEQYF
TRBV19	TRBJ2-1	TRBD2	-	TGTGCCAGTAGTCCCGGGGCGGGCGGGAGAGGCAATGAGCAGTTCTTC	CASSPGAGGRGNEQFF